This T cell receptor beta chain was observed in a study of blood T cell repertoires in COVID-19. In the study overall: Sites across the United States, Italy and Spain contributed samples from acute and convalescent COVID-19. T cells, B-cell-depleted T cells, or PBMCs supplied cDNA or gDNA.

Methods used by the authors: Reference gene primers were amplified, and this amplification served to estimate nucleated cell counts. Measured with immunoSEQ multiplex PCR; TCRdb has only the in-frame clones, and not every one. V, J and clone size are taken as reported in that table, and D and trimming were inferred from the DNA itself. The data contain more than 85,000 clones, less than 85% of them singletons. This CDR3 has 13 amino acids. The V gene lost 2 bases and the J gene lost 7 bases, with 8 bases spanning the gap. Germline CDR1 reads KGHSH; CDR2 reads LQKENI. The genes are TRBV18 and TRBJ1-4; D call uncertain. Sequences were obtained from peripheral blood. This sequence originates from an elderly woman with acute or convalescent COVID-19. CDR3 loop: CASSPIPSEKLFF. The CDR3 region has the DNA TGTGCCAGCTCACCAATTCCTTCTGAAAAACTGTTTTTT.